Presented here are 10 T cell receptor beta chains from one specimen sequenced in a study of blood T cell repertoires in COVID-19. Assay used: immunoSEQ multiplex PCR; TCRdb lists only in-frame clones, some missing. The data show about 280,000 clones, 70% to 90% seen once. Source material: peripheral blood. These receptors were taken from a woman in her 30s who had recovered from COVID-19.

The rearrangement links TRBV30 to TRBJ2-5, with no clear D. CDR1 GTSNPN and CDR2 SVGIG come from the germline V gene (reference sequence). V was clipped by 0 bases and J by 5 bases, with 10 bases between them. The CDR3 extends over 13 amino acids. CDR3 DNA: TGTGCCTGGAGTGTAGTAAGCGCGGAGACCCAGTACTTC. Encoded protein: CAWSVVSAETQYF.

This chain's CDR3 is CASSAYRVETQYF. The DNA of the CDR3 is TGTGCCAGCAGCGCGTACAGGGTGGAGACCCAGTACTTC. V is TRBV5-4 and J is TRBJ2-5; TRBD1 might be the D (6 bases). CDR1 and CDR2 from the germline V gene are SGHNT and YYREEE (reference sequence). V was trimmed by 4 bases and J by 5 bases, leaving 12 bases between them. The CDR3 sequence is 13 residues long.

The chain joins TRBV19 to TRBJ1-5; 11 positions match TRBD1. This CDR3 contains 19 residues. The junction had 14 bases not matched to a gene; V was cut back by 4 bases and J by 3 bases. CDR1 LNHDA and CDR2 SQIVND come from the germline V gene (reference sequence). The CDR3 coding sequence is TGTGCCAGTAGTACTGGGACAGGGGGGCCTCTTGCTAACAATCAGCCCCAGCATTTT. Protein product: CASSTGTGGPLANNQPQHF. The full variable domain, completed using reference TRBV19 and TRBJ1-5, is DGGITQSPKYLFRKEGQNVTLSCEQNLNHDAMYWYRQDPGQGLRLIYYSQIVNDFQKGDIAEGYSVSREKKESFPLTVTSAQKNPTAFYLCASSTGTGGPLANNQPQHFGDGTRLSIL.

The gene calls are TRBV4-1 and TRBJ2-1; 11 bases agree with TRBD1. V lost 0 bases and J lost 6; bases outside the gene matches: 4. The CDR3 covers 16 residues. Germline V gives CDR1 MGHRA, CDR2 YSYEKL. The DNA of the CDR3 is TGCGCCAGCAGCCAAGAGGGGGACAGGGGGAGCAATGAGCAGTTCTTC. Protein: CASSQEGDRGSNEQFF.

Note on this clone: At one end the junction does not follow the germline gene, possibly because of a read error. The chain uses TRBV10-3 and TRBJ2-7; TRBD2 aligns across 13 bases. Germline assignment: CDR1 ENHRY and CDR2 SYGVKD. The CDR3 sequence is 12 residues long. CDR3 DNA sequence: TGTGCCATCAGTGAGTCACTAGCGGGGGGGAGCTTC. Translating gives CAISESLAGGSF.

This clone was observed once. The gene calls are TRBV3-1 (or the pseudogene TRBV3-2) and TRBJ1-2; TRBD1 matches 7 bases. Germline CDR1 and CDR2: LGHDT and YNNKEL (reference sequence). CDR3 length equals 14 residues. Trimming removed 3 bases from V and 3 bases from J; junction bases left unmatched: 4. DNA of the CDR3: TGTGCCAGCAGCCATACAGGGGATTACTATGGCTACACCTTC. It encodes CASSHTGDYYGYTF.

A word on this clone: Other DNA sequences in this specimen translate into the identical CDR3. The chain links TRBV24-1 to TRBJ2-1, with D maybe TRBD2 (5 bases). Trimming pared 3 bases from V and 7 bases from J, leaving 12 bases between. Per the germline V gene, CDR1 is KGHDR and CDR2 is SFDVKD. The CDR3 runs to 14 residues. Here the CDR3 reads CATSDSGRGNEQFF. CDR3 nucleotides: TGTGCCACCAGTGATAGTGGACGGGGTAATGAGCAGTTCTTC.

As regards this clone: One junction end does not reproduce the germline sequence, and a read error may be involved. The CDR3 loop is CASREGLYGYTF. In nucleotides, the CDR3 is TGTGCCAGCAGGGAAGGGCTGTATGGCTACACCTTC. V is TRBV6-1 and J is TRBJ1-2; no definite D call. In germline, CDR1 is MNHNS, CDR2 SASEGT. The CDR3 runs 12 residues.

This chain connects TRBV28 to TRBJ1-1; tentative D call: TRBD1 (6 bases). The CDR3 has 15 amino acids. Trimming took 2 bases from V and 1 from J, leaving 11 bases between them. Germline CDR1 and CDR2: MDHEN and SYDVKM. The CDR3 loop is CASSLPNRENTEAFF. CDR3 nucleotide sequence: TGTGCCAGCAGTTTACCCAACAGGGAGAACACTGAAGCTTTCTTT. The entire variable domain, with the rest obtained from reference TRBV28 and TRBJ1-1, is as follows: DVKVTQSSRYLVKRTGEKVFLECVQDMDHENMFWYRQDPGLGLRLIYFSYDVKMKEKGDIPEGYSVSREKKERFSLILESASTNQTSMYLCASSLPNRENTEAFFGQGTRLTVV.

The chain recombines TRBV24-1 with TRBJ1-4; tentative D call: TRBD1 (5 bases). Germline loops: CDR1 KGHDR, CDR2 SFDVKD. The CDR3 totals 15 residues. V shed 5 bases and J shed 10 bases, with 19 bases lying between them. The CDR3 loop reads CATSGYRTSLGKLFF. CDR3 sequence (DNA): TGTGCCACCAGTGGTTACAGGACCAGCCTCGGAAAACTGTTTTTT.